The source of this T cell receptor beta chain is a study of cytomegalovirus exposure and HLA in healthy donors. Germline CDR1 reads LNHDA; CDR2 reads SQIVND (reference sequence). V gave up 1 base and J gave up 6 bases; unmatched junction bases: 5. The CDR3 runs 15 residues. The data were produced by immunoSEQ multiplex PCR, yet TCRdb's version contains in-frame clones alone and is incomplete. The data hold hundreds of thousands of clones, with roughly 90% observed a single time. The clonotype was recovered from a woman between 18 and 29 years old in good health and CMV-seronegative. Sequencing was carried out using PBMCs. The chain uses TRBV19 and TRBJ1-5; TRBD1 matches 8 bases. The DNA for the CDR3 is TGTGCCAGTAGTATAGCCCAGGGGGCCGGTCAGCCCCAGCATTTT. As protein: CASSIAQGAGQPQHF.